The clone carrying this T cell receptor beta chain was picked up many times. Antigen: not known. These data belong to a study of T cells in Graves' hyperthyroidism and ophthalmopathy. General study results and limits: Appearing also in blood were most of the thyroid clonotypes expanded above 0.001. Model-based prediction identified ophthalmopathy a median about 6.8 months prior to its onset.

Stable disease denoted Graves' hyperthyroidism without ophthalmopathy progression within 18 months. Using around 10 ml of fresh peripheral blood, PBMCs were prepared. Amplification of TCR beta CDR3 regions was performed using RNA transcripts as template. The HTBI primer set drove a first-round RT-PCR of the TCR CDR3. TCRdb re-called the multiplex PCR reads through MiXCR, storing one row per CDR3 protein. Among over 500,000 distinct CDR3 sequences, 12% to 15% were seen once, and the ten largest hold around 14%. Germline CDR1 and CDR2: SNHLY and FYNNEI. There are 12 residues in the CDR3. The V and J ends lost 7 bases and 8 bases respectively, with 14 bases between them.

Sequencing was carried out using blood. This clonotype originated in a woman in her thirties or forties with Graves' hyperthyroidism. The chain joins TRBV2 to TRBJ1-2, with D possibly matching TRBD1 (6 bases). This chain's CDR3 is CASIDTGPGYTF. CDR3 nucleotides: TGTGCCAGCATAGATACAGGGCCCGGCTACACCTTC.